In this sample, the clone carrying this T cell receptor (beta chain) turned up many times. The antigen is not known. TCR beta CDR3 region amplification was performed from RNA transcripts. Primed by the HTBI set, a first-round RT-PCR was run on the TCR CDR3. Via MiXCR, TCRdb re-called the multiplex PCR reads, giving one row per CDR3 protein. The sample comprises about half a million distinct CDR3 sequences, roughly 15% of which are singletons, and 25% to 30% rests with the top ten. These data are taken from a study of T cells in Graves' hyperthyroidism and ophthalmopathy. Uncontrolled infection, other autoimmune disease, pregnancy or lactation led to exclusion. Isolation of PBMCs was performed on around 9.4 ml fresh peripheral blood. General study results and limits: Most thyroid clonotypes that were expanded above 0.001 also turned up in blood. The model made its ophthalmopathy prediction, and onset followed a median 6.5 months later.

The CDR3 runs 16 residues. Unmatched junction bases numbered 7, after V lost 4 bases and J lost 3 bases. Germline loops: CDR1 MNHEY, CDR2 SMNVEV (reference sequence). The chain recombines TRBV27 with TRBJ2-3; 10 bases line up with TRBD2. The TCR comes from a woman under 40 with Graves' ophthalmopathy. Sequenced sample: blood. This CDR3 is CASSSPSGSGTDTQYF. For the CDR3, the DNA is TGTGCCAGCAGTTCGCCTAGCGGGAGTGGGACAGATACGCAGTATTTT.